This T cell receptor beta chain was recorded in a study of T cell repertoires in cytomegalovirus infection. Whole-study context: The authors used CMV epitopes that were HLA-C-restricted (recently identified) and HLA-B-restricted (well studied).

As regards this clonotype: Its antigen is not identified.

Each CDR3 protein is one row after TCRdb ran MiXCR on the reads. The table lists approximately 270,000 distinct CDR3 sequences, 22% of them singletons. The CDR3 is 15 residues long. Germline V gene lookup returns CDR1 LNHDA and CDR2 SQIVND (reference sequence). With 6 bases clipped from V and 5 bases from J, the junction kept 9 bases outside the gene matches. Whole-study findings and limits: Dominating the ex vivo response were HLA-C-restricted CMV-specific TCR beta clonotypes.

The sequencing used cultured PBMCs, collected from culture after CMV antigen stimulation. This chain uses TRBV19 with TRBJ1-1; TRBD1 matches 10 bases. This clonotype was obtained from a human donor in good health (CMV status not recorded). Some clones in this sample may be carry-over from other donors' samples. The CDR3 reads CASSLSGTGVTEAFF. The CDR3 DNA reads TGTGCCAGTAGCTTGTCCGGGACAGGGGTGACTGAAGCTTTCTTT.